Listed below are T cell receptor beta chains from one sample, sequenced in a study of OX40 agonist ivuxolimab in advanced cancers. Clones were sequenced by immunoSEQ multiplex PCR, and TCRdb holds only the in-frame ones, with some missing. The repertoire holds 65,000 to 100,000 clones, with around 82% as singletons. Material: CD4+ or CD8+ T cells sorted from blood, obtained in a trial of the OX40 agonist ivuxolimab. These receptors were collected from an adult with an advanced solid tumor such as melanoma, head and neck, liver or kidney cancer. The CDR3 runs from the conserved cysteine through the conserved F or W. Fields, in order: V gene, clone size, J gene, D gene, CDR3 DNA, CDR3 protein. D genes are given only for firm matches. Clone size is stated in some rows and not others, as once, few, many or a class when expanded.

TRBV19	.	TRBJ2-5	.	TGTGCCAGTAGTATGTGGGGGCAAGAGACCCAGTACTTC	CASSMWGQETQYF
TRBV7-3	.	TRBJ2-3	.	TGTGCCAGCAGCTTAGAGATCACAGATACGCAGTATTTT	CASSLEITDTQYF
TRBV2	.	TRBJ2-1	.	TGTGCCAGCAGGAAAGAGACTTTTAGCTCCTACAATGAGCAGTTCTTC	CASRKETFSSYNEQFF
TRBV27	.	TRBJ2-1	.	TGTGCCAGCAGTTTCTCGCCGGGGTCGCGTCATCGGAATGAGCAGTTCTTC	CASSFSPGSRHRNEQFF
TRBV19	once	TRBJ2-3	TRBD2	TGTGCCAGTAGTATATTTCGGGGGGGCACAGATACGCAGTATTTT	CASSIFRGGTDTQYF
TRBV18	few	TRBJ1-5	.	TGTGCCAGCTCACCTAAACGGGAGGGACGCAATCAGCCCCAGCATTTT	CASSPKREGRNQPQHF
TRBV16	.	TRBJ2-7	.	TGTGCCAGCAGCCAATCTCGGGTTTCCTCCTACGAGCAGTACTTC	CASSQSRVSSYEQYF
TRBV5-5	.	TRBJ2-1	TRBD2	TGTGCCAGCAGCGCGTCCGGGACTAGCGGGAGAACCTACAATGAGCAGTTCTTC	CASSASGTSGRTYNEQFF
TRBV6-6	.	TRBJ2-1	.	TGTGCCAGCAGTTTAGGGGTTTCGCCTCAGAATGAGCAGTTCTTC	CASSLGVSPQNEQFF
TRBV7-9	.	TRBJ2-7	.	TGTGCCAGCAGCCCCCAAAGCTCCTACGAGCAGTACTTC	CASSPQSSYEQYF
TRBV7-9	.	TRBJ1-1	TRBD1	TGTGCCAGCAGCTTGTCAGGACAGGGCGTTAAAACTGAAGCTTTCTTT	CASSLSGQGVKTEAFF
TRBV2	.	TRBJ1-4	TRBD1	TGTGCCAGCAACCAGGGACAGGTCGATGAAAAACTGTTTTTT	CASNQGQVDEKLFF
TRBV2	.	TRBJ2-7	TRBD2	TGTGCCAGCACCCTAAAGAGGGGAGGGATCGAGCAGTACTTC	CASTLKRGGIEQYF
TRBV7-9	.	TRBJ2-1	.	TGTGCCAGCAGCTTAGTACTCCCCGGCTACAATGAGCAGTTCTTC	CASSLVLPGYNEQFF
TRBV14	.	TRBJ1-6	.	TGTGCCAGCAGCCAAGATCTGGGCAGGAGTTCACCCCTCCACTTT	CASSQDLGRSSPLHF
TRBV28	once	TRBJ2-7	TRBD1	TGTGCCAGCATCGGACAGGGGTTCGCCTACGAGCAGTACTTC	CASIGQGFAYEQYF
TRBV12-5	.	TRBJ1-5	.	TGTGCTAGTGGTTTGGTGGGAAGGGGCCTGCAGGCCAATCAGCCCCAGCATTTT	CASGLVGRGLQANQPQHF
TRBV18	.	TRBJ2-1	TRBD2	TGTGCCAGCTCACCGGGACTAAACAATGAGCAGTTCTTC	CASSPGLNNEQFF
TRBV7-2	.	TRBJ2-5	TRBD2	TGTGCCAGCAGCTTAACTAGCGGGGAGGAGACCCAGTACTTC	CASSLTSGEETQYF
TRBV27	.	TRBJ2-2	.	TGTGCCAGCAGTCCAAACCCTATGGGGGCGGCTACCGGGGAGCTGTTTTTT	CASSPNPMGAATGELFF
TRBV4-3	.	TRBJ2-7	TRBD1	TGCGCCAGCAGCCAGTGGACAGGGGGATACGAGCAGTACTTC	CASSQWTGGYEQYF
TRBV7-6	.	TRBJ2-2	TRBD1	TGTGCCAGCAGCACGCGACAGGGGAACACCGGGGAGCTGTTTTTT	CASSTRQGNTGELFF
TRBV29-1	.	TRBJ2-7	.	TGCAGAGTTGAAGATGCAGGGTGGGAGCAGTACTTC	CRVEDAGWEQYF
TRBV5-6	.	TRBJ1-5	TRBD1	TGTGCCAGCAGCATGGACAGGGCGCAGCCCCAGCATTTT	CASSMDRAQPQHF
TRBV11-2	.	TRBJ2-1	.	TGTGCCAGCAGCTTAAACAGCTACAATGAGCAGTTCTTC	CASSLNSYNEQFF
TRBV27	.	TRBJ1-5	.	TGTGCCAGCAGTTTATCGGCTATTTCTGGGCAGCCCCAGCATTTT	CASSLSAISGQPQHF
TRBV28	.	TRBJ1-2	.	TGTGCCAGCAGTTTATATGAACAGCCCTTACGGTTTAGCTACACCTTC	CASSLYEQPLRFSYTF
TRBV19	.	TRBJ1-4	.	TGTGCCAGTAGTATCCTGGACCTTACGGGTGAAAAACTGTTTTTT	CASSILDLTGEKLFF
TRBV28	.	TRBJ2-7	TRBD1	TGTGCCAGCAGCGCACCGGGACAGATTTTATACGAGCAGTACTTC	CASSAPGQILYEQYF
TRBV27	.	TRBJ2-7	.	TGTGCCAGCAGTGGGGGTCGGGTCTCCGAGCAGTACTTC	CASSGGRVSEQYF
TRBV29-1	.	TRBJ1-2	TRBD1	TGCAGCGTTCCTAAGCAAGGGACAGGGGGCGACTGTGGCTACACCTTC	CSVPKQGTGGDCGYTF